Listed below are T cell receptor beta chains from one sample, sequenced in a study of tumor-infiltrating lymphocytes in primary liver carcinoma. MiXCR, run by TCRdb on the multiplex PCR reads, gives a single entry per CDR3 protein. Of about 310,000 distinct CDR3 sequences in the sample, 55% to 65% were seen once. Material for sequencing was peripheral blood. The receptors originated from a man aged 35-49 years with primary liver carcinoma and hepatitis B virus infection. The CDR3 runs from the conserved cysteine through the conserved F or W. A D gene is named only where the DNA matches it firmly. Clone size is not always given. Where it is, it says once, few, many or a class for expanded clones.

V gene	J gene	clone size	D gene	CDR3 DNA	CDR3 protein
TRBV11-2	TRBJ1-1	.	.	TGTGTCAGCAGCTTAGACGGTCGCAGAAACACTGAAGCTTTCTTT	CVSSLDGRRNTEAFF
TRBV28	TRBJ1-5	.	.	TGCGCCAGCAGCTTGGGGGGGGCTCAGAATCAGCCCCAGCGTTTT	CASSLGGAQNQPQRF
TRBV6-6	TRBJ2-3	.	.	TGTGCCAGCAGCCGAGACCGGGGTGGCACAGATACGTGGTATTTT	CASSRDRGGTDTWYF
TRBV29-1	TRBJ2-1	once	TRBD2	TGCAACGTTGAACCGTCCGGGACTAGCGGGAGGAATGAGCAGTTCTTC	CNVEPSGTSGRNEQFF
TRBV5-1	TRBJ2-3	once	TRBD2	TGCGCCAGCAGCTTTAGCGGGGGCACAGGTACGCAGTATTTT	CASSFSGGTGTQYF
TRBV11-2	TRBJ2-1	many	.	TGTGCCAGCGGAAAAAGGACCGACAATGAGCAGTTCTTC	CASGKRTDNEQFF
TRBV11-2	TRBJ2-7	many	TRBD2	TGTGCCAGCAGCGATAGTACCCCTCAAGAGCGGGAGTGGGACTACGAGCAGTACTTC	CASSDSTPQEREWDYEQYF
TRBV28	TRBJ2-7	.	.	TGTGCCAGCAGTTTGCGGCAGGGGTACGAGCAGTACTTC	CASSLRQGYEQYF
TRBV10-3	TRBJ1-3	many	.	TGTGCCATCGGAGGGGGGGCCCTCACTCTCTCTGGAAACACCATATATTTT	CAIGGGALTLSGNTIYF
TRBV5-6	TRBJ2-2	.	.	TGTGCCAGCAGCCTGGGAACAGTTCTTAACACCGGGGAGCTGTTTTTT	CASSLGTVLNTGELFF
TRBV28	TRBJ2-5	.	.	TGTGCCAGAAGTCCCAGGAGGGTTGAGGAGACCCAGTACTTC	CARSPRRVEETQYF
TRBV6-2/TRBV6-3	TRBJ1-1	.	.	TGTGCCAGCCGACTGACAGAAAACGCTGAAGTTTTCTTT	CASRLTENAEVFF
TRBV11-2	TRBJ1-1	.	.	TGTGTAAGCAGCCCTCAGAGTAACACTGAAGCTTTCTTT	CVSSPQSNTEAFF
TRBV12-3/TRBV12-4	TRBJ2-2	many	TRBD1	TGTGCCAGCCCGAGGACAGGGCGGTTCGGGGAGCTGTTTTTT	CASPRTGRFGELFF
TRBV5-5	TRBJ1-5	many	.	TGTGCCAGCAGCTTGGGCCCAGTCATGGAGCATAATCAGCCCCAGCATTTT	CASSLGPVMEHNQPQHF
TRBV10-3	TRBJ2-1	many	TRBD2	TGTGCCATCAGGGCGGGAGAGCGATACAATGAGCAGTTCTTC	CAIRAGERYNEQFF
TRBV5-4	TRBJ2-3	.	TRBD2	TGTACCAGCAGTCGGGGGACTATCGGAGATACGCAGTATTTT	CTSSRGTIGDTQYF
TRBV6-2/TRBV6-3	TRBJ1-5	.	TRBD1	TGTGCCAGCAGCCCCGAGACAGGGGGATTTGGTGGCAATCAGCCCCAGCATTTT	CASSPETGGFGGNQPQHF
TRBV30	TRBJ1-1	few	.	TGTGCCTGGAGTGTGGAACACCGAATAGCTGAAGCTTTCTTT	CAWSVEHRIAEAFF
TRBV7-6	TRBJ2-1	.	.	TGTGCCAGCAGCTCATACAGTCATGAGCAGTTCTTC	CASSSYSHEQFF
TRBV5-4	TRBJ1-1	.	TRBD1	TGTGCCAGCAGCGCACAGGGGGAAGCTTTCTTT	CASSAQGEAFF
TRBV11-2	TRBJ1-4	many	.	TGTGCCAGCAGCTTAAACTTAAGGGGAGAAAAACTGTTTTTT	CASSLNLRGEKLFF
TRBV6-6	TRBJ2-1	few	TRBD2	TGTGCCAGCAGTACCTTAGCGGGAGGAGCGGACAATGAGCAGTTCTTC	CASSTLAGGADNEQFF
TRBV12-3/TRBV12-4	TRBJ2-3	.	TRBD2	TGTGCCAGCAGTCCGGGCGGGAGTTCAGATATGCAGTATTTT	CASSPGGSSDMQYF
TRBV7-9	TRBJ1-5	few	.	TGTGCCAGCAGCTCGGGGGCGAATCAGCCCCAGCATTTT	CASSSGANQPQHF
TRBV5-5	TRBJ1-5	.	.	TGTGCCTGCAGCAGGGACCCAAAGAGCAATCAGCCCCAGCATTTT	CACSRDPKSNQPQHF
TRBV29-1	TRBJ1-2	many	.	TGCAGCGTTGAAGAAATAAGGGGCTGGGGATCCTACACCTTC	CSVEEIRGWGSYTF
TRBV29-1	TRBJ2-1	few	.	TGCACCCTAGGGGGAGATCCCTCCGATGAGCAGTTCTTC	CTLGGDPSDEQFF
TRBV29-1	TRBJ2-7	.	.	TGCAGCATTGACCGGGAAGGGGCGCCCTACGAGCGGTACTTC	CSIDREGAPYERYF
TRBV28	TRBJ1-5	.	.	TGTGCCAACAGTGCGTCGGGGGGGGGCAAACCCCAGCATTTT	CANSASGGGKPQHF
TRBV11-2	TRBJ2-1	.	TRBD2	TGTGCCGGCAGTCGTACCGGGACTAGCGGGGATGAGCAGTTCTTC	CAGSRTGTSGDEQFF
TRBV6-2/TRBV6-3	TRBJ2-3	many	.	TGTGCCAGCACCCCGCGAACCACAGATACGCAGTATTTT	CASTPRTTDTQYF
TRBV6-5	TRBJ1-6	.	TRBD1	TGTGCCAGCAGCTCCGAGACAGGGAACGATTCACCCCTCCACTTT	CASSSETGNDSPLHF
TRBV7-8	TRBJ2-3	.	.	TGTGCCAGCGAGGACAGAGGGACAGATACGCAGTATTTT	CASEDRGTDTQYF
TRBV11-3	TRBJ2-1	.	.	TGTGTCAGCAACTTAACCCCAACTGAGCAGTTCTTC	CVSNLTPTEQFF
TRBV28	TRBJ1-1	.	.	TGTGCCAGCAGCCCTAACCGGGACGGGCGGACTGAAGCTTTCTTT	CASSPNRDGRTEAFF
TRBV7-9	TRBJ2-1	.	.	TGTGCCAGCAGGAGTGGCACTAGGGGAAGCCATGAGCAGTTCTTC	CASRSGTRGSHEQFF
TRBV5-4	TRBJ2-7	many	.	TGTGCCAGCAGCCTGACTGGCCGCGAGCAGTACTTC	CASSLTGREQYF
TRBV28	TRBJ1-1	.	.	TGTGCCAGCATAAGGACGAACACTGAAGCTTTCTTT	CASIRTNTEAFF